This section outlines one T cell receptor (beta chain) sequence together with its context. Its target is unknown. Investigators divided CD4+ cells into CD45RA+ naive and CD45RA-negative memory subsets. V was cut by 6 bases and J by 0 bases, with 24 bases left in between. The CDR3 loop spans 19 amino acids. Looked up from germline, CDR1 is MDHEN and CDR2 is SYDVKM. The repertoire was sequenced with immunoSEQ multiplex PCR; TCRdb's copy has only in-frame clones and lacks some. Of about 2.3 million clones detected, roughly 92% appear once; the ten largest clones hold about 0.36%. The source of the sample is a study of shared clonotypes between healthy human individuals. In the study overall: For every donor, three CD4 naive, three CD4 memory, two CD8 naive and one CD8 memory plates were used.

Study results and caveats: Generally, estimated richness proved larger in naive subsets than it did in memory subsets.

The V call is TRBV28, the J call TRBJ1-3, with a possible D match to TRBD1 (6 bases). The sequence came from a young man in good health. Some clones in this sample may be carry-over from other donors' samples. Material: naive CD4+ T cells from PBMCs. Subset: CD45RA+ positively selected. The CDR3 nucleotides read TGTGCCAGCAGAAAGGGACACCCTTACACCCGAGGCTCTGGAAACACCATATATTTT. Residues: CASRKGHPYTRGSGNTIYF.